The present T cell receptor (beta chain) was sequenced within a study of cytomegalovirus exposure and HLA in healthy donors. Study conclusions and caveats: In a later analysis, HLA-associated beta chains showed higher expansion and lower generation probabilities than comparable chains. A cluster of highly shared sequence variants was likely a sequencing artifact.

The PCR contained 60 Vbeta and 13 Jbeta primers. Profiled with immunoSEQ multiplex PCR; TCRdb holds only in-frame clones, not every one. Of fewer than 120,000 clones listed, approximately 82% were seen once; the top ten hold over 10%. Of note for this clone: The antigen is unknown.

The CDR3 runs 15 residues. V lost 5 bases to trimming and J lost 4 bases, with 17 bases between them. Looked up from germline, CDR1 is MNHEY and CDR2 is SVGAGI. Material: PBMCs. The receptor comes from a man younger than 40 in good health and CMV-seropositive. The chain carries TRBV6-5 and TRBJ1-2; D is unresolved. CDR3 DNA: TGTGCCAGCAGTCCTAGCTCTTCACGGCCCTATGGCTACACCTTC. The encoded protein is CASSPSSSRPYGYTF.